Below are 7 T cell receptor beta chains sequenced from a single sample in a study of kidney transplant recipient with SARS-CoV-2 infection. One entry per CDR3 protein, called by TCRdb with MiXCR from the reads. This sample has about 250,000 distinct CDR3 sequences; 29% occur once, and the top ten carry roughly 7%. Source: a blood sample, taken at baseline and around day 110 from a kidney transplant recipient. Receptor source: a male patient aged 30 to 39 who had COVID-19 and was a kidney transplant recipient. Some T cells may be graft donor cells.

Concerning this clonotype itself: This likely came from a read error, as a far larger clone is one base away. The chain carries TRBV20-1 and TRBJ2-3, with D tentatively TRBD1 or TRBD2 (6 bases each). The DNA end lines up better with TRBJ2-5; the J call may be wrong. The germline V gene encodes CDR1 DFQATT and CDR2 SNEGSKA (reference sequence). The CDR3 is made up of 11 amino acids. The CDR3 DNA is TGCAGTGCCGGGGGCCGCGGGACCCAGTACTTC. Translation gives CSAGGRGTQYF.

The CDR3 protein is CASSQVLLDEQFF. The CDR3 nucleotides are TGCGCCAGCAGCCAGGTACTCCTTGATGAGCAGTTCTTC. The chain joins TRBV4-3 to TRBJ2-1; D gene uncertain. V shed 3 bases and J shed 8 bases, with 11 bases lying between them. Germline CDR1 LGHNA, CDR2 YSLEER. The CDR3 covers 13 residues.

On this clonotype itself: This could be a read error, since a much larger clone is one nucleotide away. The V and J genes are TRBV7-6 and TRBJ1-2; no definite D call. In germline, CDR1 is SGHVS, CDR2 FNYEAQ. The CDR3 contains 17 residues. CDR3 DNA: TGTGCCAGCAGCTGGGTTTTTGAATCTCGAAAGACCTATGGCTACATCTTC. It specifies CASSWVFESRKTYGYIF.

The rearrangement uses TRBV7-9 and TRBJ2-1, with 13 bases aligning to TRBD2. The CDR3 runs 19 residues. The germline V gene encodes CDR1 SEHNR and CDR2 FQNEAQ (reference sequence). V shed 1 base and J 3 bases; nucleotides not matched to a gene: 9. This CDR3 is CASSLEGLAGARFYNEQFF. The CDR3 nucleotides are TGTGCCAGCAGCTTAGAAGGACTAGCGGGAGCACGATTCTACAATGAGCAGTTCTTC.

The chain uses TRBV6-5 and TRBJ2-4; unclear D gene. The closer fit of TRBJ2-1 to the DNA end suggests the J call may be wrong. Germline V CDR1 and CDR2: MNHEY, SVGAGI. The CDR3 consists of 12 residues. CDR3 coding DNA: TGTGCCAGCAGCCTCGGACGGATGAATCAGTTCTTC. Translating it yields CASSLGRMNQFF.

This clonotype was recorded at least ten times. The gene calls are TRBV19 and TRBJ2-2; D gene unclear. Germline V CDR1 and CDR2: LNHDA, SQIVND (reference sequence). This CDR3 region has 12 residues. Trimming took 4 bases from V and 4 from J, leaving 4 bases between them. The CDR3 here is CASSTGTGELFF. The CDR3 nucleotides read TGTGCCAGTAGTACCGGCACCGGGGAGCTGTTTTTT.

With respect to this clonotype: This could be a read error, since a much larger clone is one nucleotide away. The chain is built from TRBV20-1 and TRBJ2-7, with D possibly called TRBD1 or TRBD2 (5 bases each). CDR3 size: 12 residues. V was shortened by 4 bases and J by 3 bases, with 10 bases between the two germline ends. Germline CDR1 is DFQATT and CDR2 is SNEGSKA (reference sequence). The CDR3 protein is CSATGAGYEQYF. Here the CDR3 DNA reads TGCAGTGCTACCGGGGCAGGCTACGAGCAGTACTTC.